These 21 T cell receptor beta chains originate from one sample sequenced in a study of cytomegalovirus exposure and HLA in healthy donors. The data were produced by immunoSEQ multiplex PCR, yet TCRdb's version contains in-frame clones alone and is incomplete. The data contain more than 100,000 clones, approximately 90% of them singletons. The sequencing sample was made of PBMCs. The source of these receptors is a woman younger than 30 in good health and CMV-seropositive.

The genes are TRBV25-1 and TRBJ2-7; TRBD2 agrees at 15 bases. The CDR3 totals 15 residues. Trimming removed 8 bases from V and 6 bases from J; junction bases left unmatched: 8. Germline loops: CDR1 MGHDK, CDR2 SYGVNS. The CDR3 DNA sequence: TGTGCCAGCGCTCGGACTAGCGGGGGGGCGGTCGAGCAGTACTTC. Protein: CASARTSGGAVEQYF.

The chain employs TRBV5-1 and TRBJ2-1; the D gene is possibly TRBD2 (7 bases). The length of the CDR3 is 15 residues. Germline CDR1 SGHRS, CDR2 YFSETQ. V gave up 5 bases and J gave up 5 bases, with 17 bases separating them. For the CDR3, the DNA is TGCGCCAGCAGTGGGGGCGGGAGTCAAAACAATGAGCAGTTCTTC. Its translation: CASSGGGSQNNEQFF.

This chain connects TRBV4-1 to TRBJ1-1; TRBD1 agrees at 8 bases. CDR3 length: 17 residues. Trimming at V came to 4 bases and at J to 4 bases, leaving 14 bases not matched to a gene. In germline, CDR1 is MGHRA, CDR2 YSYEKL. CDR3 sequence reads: CASSPRTGTTMGTEAFF. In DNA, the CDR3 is TGCGCCAGCAGCCCGCGGACAGGGACGACCATGGGCACTGAAGCTTTCTTT.

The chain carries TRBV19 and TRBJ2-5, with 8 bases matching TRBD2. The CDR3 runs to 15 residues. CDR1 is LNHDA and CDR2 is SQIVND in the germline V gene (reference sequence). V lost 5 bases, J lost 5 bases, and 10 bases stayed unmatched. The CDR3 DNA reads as TGTGCCAGTAGTGTAATAGCGGGGTATAGGGAGACCCAGTACTTC. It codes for CASSVIAGYRETQYF.

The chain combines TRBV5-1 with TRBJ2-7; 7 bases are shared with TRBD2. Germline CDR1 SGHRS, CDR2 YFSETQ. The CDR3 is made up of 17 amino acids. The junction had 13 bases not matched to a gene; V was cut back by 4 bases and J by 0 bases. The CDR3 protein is CASSRTPGRENSYEQYF. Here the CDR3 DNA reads TGCGCCAGCAGCCGAACTCCAGGGCGGGAGAACTCCTACGAGCAGTACTTC. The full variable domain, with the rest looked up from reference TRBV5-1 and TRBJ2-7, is KAGVTQTPRYLIKTRGQQVTLSCSPISGHRSVSWYQQTPGQGLQFLFEYFSETQRNKGNFPGRFSGRQFSNSRSEMNVSTLELGDSALYLCASSRTPGRENSYEQYFGPGTRLTVT.

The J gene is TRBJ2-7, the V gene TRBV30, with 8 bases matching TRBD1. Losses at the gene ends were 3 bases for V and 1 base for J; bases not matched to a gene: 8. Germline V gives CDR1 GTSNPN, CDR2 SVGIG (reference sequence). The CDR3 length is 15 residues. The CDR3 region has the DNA TGTGCCTGGAGCCGTCGAGGGACAGGTTCCTACGAGCAGTACTTC. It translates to CAWSRRGTGSYEQYF.

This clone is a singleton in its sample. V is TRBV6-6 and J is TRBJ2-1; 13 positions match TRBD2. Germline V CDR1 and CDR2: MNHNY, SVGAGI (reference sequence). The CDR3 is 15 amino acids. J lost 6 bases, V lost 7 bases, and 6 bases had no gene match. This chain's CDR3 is CASTSTSGGVNEQFF. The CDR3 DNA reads TGTGCCAGCACCTCTACTAGCGGGGGGGTCAATGAGCAGTTCTTC.

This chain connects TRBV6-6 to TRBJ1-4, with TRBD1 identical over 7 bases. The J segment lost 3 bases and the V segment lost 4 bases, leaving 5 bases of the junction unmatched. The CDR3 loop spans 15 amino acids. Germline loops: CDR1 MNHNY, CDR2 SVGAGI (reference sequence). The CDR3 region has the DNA TGTGCCAGCAGTTCAGGGGGGTTAGCTAATGAAAAACTGTTTTTT. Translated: CASSSGGLANEKLFF.

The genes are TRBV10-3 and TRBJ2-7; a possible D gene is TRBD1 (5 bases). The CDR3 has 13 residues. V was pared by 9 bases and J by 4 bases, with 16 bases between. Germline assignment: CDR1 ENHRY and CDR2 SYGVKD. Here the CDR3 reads CAIRQLPGYEQYF. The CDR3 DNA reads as TGTGCCATACGACAGCTACCGGGTTACGAGCAGTACTTC.

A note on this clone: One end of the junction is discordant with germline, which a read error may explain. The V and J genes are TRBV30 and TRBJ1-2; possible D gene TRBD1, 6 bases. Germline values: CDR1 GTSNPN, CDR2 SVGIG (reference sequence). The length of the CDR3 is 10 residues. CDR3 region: CAWSVQDSHF. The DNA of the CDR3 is TGTGCCTGGAGTGTCCAGGACAGCCACTTC.

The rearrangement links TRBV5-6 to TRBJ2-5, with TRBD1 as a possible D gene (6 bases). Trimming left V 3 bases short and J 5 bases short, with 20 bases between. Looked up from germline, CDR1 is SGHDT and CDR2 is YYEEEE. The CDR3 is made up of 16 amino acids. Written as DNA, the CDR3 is TGTGCCAGCAGCTCCCCAACCAAGGGGGAGCGGGAGACCCAGTACTTC. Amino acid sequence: CASSSPTKGERETQYF.

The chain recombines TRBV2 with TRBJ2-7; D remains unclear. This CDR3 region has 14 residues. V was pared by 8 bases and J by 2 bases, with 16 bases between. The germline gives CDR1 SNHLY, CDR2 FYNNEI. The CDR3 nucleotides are TGTGCCAGCGTAGATACGGTCTACCCCTACGAGCAGTACTTC. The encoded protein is CASVDTVYPYEQYF.

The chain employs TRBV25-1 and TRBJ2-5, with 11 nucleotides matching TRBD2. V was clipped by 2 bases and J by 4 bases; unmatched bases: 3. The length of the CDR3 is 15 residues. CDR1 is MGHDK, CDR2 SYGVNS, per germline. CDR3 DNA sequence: TGTGCCAGCAGTGAAGTGACTAGCGGGGCAGAGACCCAGTACTTC. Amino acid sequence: CASSEVTSGAETQYF.

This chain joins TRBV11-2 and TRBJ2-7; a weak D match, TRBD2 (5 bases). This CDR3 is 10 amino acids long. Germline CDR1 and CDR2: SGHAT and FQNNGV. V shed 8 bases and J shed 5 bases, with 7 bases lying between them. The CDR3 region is CASEEDEQYF. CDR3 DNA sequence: TGTGCCAGCGAGGAGGACGAGCAGTACTTC.

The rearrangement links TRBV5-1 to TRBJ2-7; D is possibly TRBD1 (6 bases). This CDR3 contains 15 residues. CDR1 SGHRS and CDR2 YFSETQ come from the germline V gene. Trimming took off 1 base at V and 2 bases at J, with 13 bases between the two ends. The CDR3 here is CASSLQRQGTYEQYF. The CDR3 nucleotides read TGCGCCAGCAGCTTGCAAAGGCAGGGGACCTACGAGCAGTACTTC.

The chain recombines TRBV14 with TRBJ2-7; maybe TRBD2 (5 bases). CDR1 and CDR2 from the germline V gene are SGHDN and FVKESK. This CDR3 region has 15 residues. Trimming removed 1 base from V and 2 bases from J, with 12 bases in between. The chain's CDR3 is CASSQVPGIPYEQYF. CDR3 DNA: TGTGCCAGCAGCCAAGTCCCGGGGATCCCCTACGAGCAGTACTTC.

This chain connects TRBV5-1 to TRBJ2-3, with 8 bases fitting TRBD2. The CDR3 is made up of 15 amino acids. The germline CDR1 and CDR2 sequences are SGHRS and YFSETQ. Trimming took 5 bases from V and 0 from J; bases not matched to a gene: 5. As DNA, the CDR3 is TGCGCCAGCAGGTATAGCGGGGATAGCACAGATACGCAGTATTTT. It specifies CASRYSGDSTDTQYF.

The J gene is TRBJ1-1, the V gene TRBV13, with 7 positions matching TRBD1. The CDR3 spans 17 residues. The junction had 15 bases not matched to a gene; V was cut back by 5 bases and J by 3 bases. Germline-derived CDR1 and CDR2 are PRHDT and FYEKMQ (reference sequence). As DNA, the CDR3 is TGTGCCAGCAGCCTGAACAGGGGAGAATCTTGGGACACTGAAGCTTTCTTT. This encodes CASSLNRGESWDTEAFF.

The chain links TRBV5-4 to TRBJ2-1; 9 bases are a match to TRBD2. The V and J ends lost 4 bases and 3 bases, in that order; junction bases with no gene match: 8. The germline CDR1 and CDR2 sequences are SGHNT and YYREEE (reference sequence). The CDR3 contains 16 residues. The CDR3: CASSRAGGLLYNEQFF. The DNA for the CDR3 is TGTGCCAGCAGCCGAGCGGGGGGCCTACTCTACAATGAGCAGTTCTTC.

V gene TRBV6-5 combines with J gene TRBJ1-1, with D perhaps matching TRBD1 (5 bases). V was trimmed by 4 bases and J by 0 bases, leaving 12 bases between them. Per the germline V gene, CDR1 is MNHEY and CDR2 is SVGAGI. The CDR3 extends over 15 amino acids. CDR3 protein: CASSWGQRVNTEAFF. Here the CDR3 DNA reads TGTGCCAGCAGTTGGGGCCAACGGGTGAACACTGAAGCTTTCTTT.

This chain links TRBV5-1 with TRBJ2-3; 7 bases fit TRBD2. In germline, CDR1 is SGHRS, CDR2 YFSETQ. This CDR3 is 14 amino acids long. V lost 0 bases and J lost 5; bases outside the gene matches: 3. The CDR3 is CASSLGRGEDTQYF. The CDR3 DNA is TGCGCCAGCAGCTTGGGACGGGGGGAAGATACGCAGTATTTT.